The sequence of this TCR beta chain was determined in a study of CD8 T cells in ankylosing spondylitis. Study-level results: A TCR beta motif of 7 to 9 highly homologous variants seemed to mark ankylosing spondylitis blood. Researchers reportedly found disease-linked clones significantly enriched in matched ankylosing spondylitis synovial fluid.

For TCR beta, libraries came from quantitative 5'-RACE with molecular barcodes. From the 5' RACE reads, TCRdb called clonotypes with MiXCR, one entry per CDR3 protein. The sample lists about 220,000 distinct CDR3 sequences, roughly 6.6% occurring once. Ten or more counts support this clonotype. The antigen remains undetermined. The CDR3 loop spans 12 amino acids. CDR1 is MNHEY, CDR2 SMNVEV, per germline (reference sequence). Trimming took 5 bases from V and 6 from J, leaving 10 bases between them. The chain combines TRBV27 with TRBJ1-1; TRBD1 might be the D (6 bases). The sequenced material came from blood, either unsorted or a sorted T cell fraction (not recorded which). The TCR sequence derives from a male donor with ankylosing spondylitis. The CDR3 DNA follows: TGTGCCAGCAGTGGTACAGGGCCTGAAGCTTTCTTT. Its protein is CASSGTGPEAFF.